This TCR beta chain was captured by sequencing in a study of naive and memory T cell subsets. This clonotype was seen repeatedly, ten times or more. The CDR3 is made up of 15 amino acids. The V segment lost 3 bases and the J segment 3 bases; nucleotides outside the gene matches: 7. Looked up from germline, CDR1 is MDHEN and CDR2 is SYDVKM. Two oligonucleotides, mixed equimolar, formed the beta constant-region primer covering TRBC1 and TRBC2. TCRdb independently ran MiXCR on the UMI-ligation and nested PCR reads; one entry per CDR3 protein. The profile shows 70,000 to 95,000 distinct CDR3 sequences, 5.5% to 8.5% of them singletons. Separate alpha and beta amplification began at the second PCR step. Cells stained for CD3, CD4, CD8, CD45RA and CD27 were sorted into four subsets.

The V gene is TRBV28, the J gene TRBJ2-7, with TRBD1 matching 8 bases. Sample: central memory CD4+ T cells from blood. The receptor comes from a human donor in good health. The CDR3 nucleotides are TGTGCCAGCAGTTTGGCCGGGACAGGTGGCTACGAGCAGTACTTC. The encoded protein is CASSLAGTGGYEQYF.